Following are 30 T cell receptor beta chains from one sample sequenced in a study of technical replicates of blood from several donors. Sequenced by immunoSEQ multiplex PCR; TCRdb stores in-frame clones only, minus some. The sample has approximately 79,000 clones; 95% to 98% are singletons. Sequenced: T cells isolated from PBMCs. These receptors came from a human donor in good health.

The chain uses TRBV6-5 and TRBJ2-3; 9 bases fit TRBD2. Germline V lookup: CDR1 MNHEY, CDR2 SVGAGI. The CDR3 is made up of 14 amino acids. J lost 4 bases, V lost 4 bases, and 3 bases had no gene match. The CDR3 protein is CASSFGTSSDTQYF. Here the CDR3 DNA reads TGTGCCAGCAGTTTCGGGACTAGCTCAGATACGCAGTATTTT.

The chain uses TRBV5-1 and TRBJ1-4; D perhaps matches TRBD1 (6 bases). This CDR3 comprises 14 residues. V was cut by 0 bases and J by 6 bases, with 9 bases left in between. Germline assignment: CDR1 SGHRS and CDR2 YFSETQ. CDR3 loop: CASSLARGDEKLFF. CDR3 sequence (DNA): TGCGCCAGCAGCTTGGCCAGGGGAGATGAAAAACTGTTTTTT. Drawing the rest from reference TRBV5-1 and TRBJ1-4, the complete variable domain is KAGVTQTPRYLIKTRGQQVTLSCSPISGHRSVSWYQQTPGQGLQFLFEYFSETQRNKGNFPGRFSGRQFSNSRSEMNVSTLELGDSALYLCASSLARGDEKLFFGSGTQLSVL.

The V call is TRBV14, the J call TRBJ2-1; 7 bases fit TRBD2. Trimming removed 0 bases from V and 0 bases from J; junction bases left unmatched: 20. The germline V gene encodes CDR1 SGHDN and CDR2 FVKESK. The CDR3 runs 22 residues. The CDR3 spells CASSQERRPFSGRPLSYNEQFF. The CDR3 DNA follows: TGTGCCAGCAGCCAAGAAAGGCGCCCCTTTAGCGGGCGCCCCCTCTCCTACAATGAGCAGTTCTTC. Variable domain in full (rest from reference TRBV14 and TRBJ2-1): EAGVTQFPSHSVIEKGQTVTLRCDPISGHDNLYWYRRVMGKEIKFLLHFVKESKQDESGMPNNRFLAERTGGTYSTLKVQPAELEDSGVYFCASSQERRPFSGRPLSYNEQFFGPGTRLTVL.

The V and J genes are TRBV29-1 and TRBJ1-5; TRBD1 might be the D (5 bases). CDR3 length: 13 residues. Trimming pared 5 bases from V and 3 bases from J, leaving 11 bases between. CDR1 is SQVTM and CDR2 is ANQGSEA in the germline V gene. CDR3 residues: CSVREGFNQPQHF. For the CDR3, the DNA is TGCAGCGTTAGGGAGGGGTTCAATCAGCCCCAGCATTTT. The whole variable domain, remainder taken from reference TRBV29-1 and TRBJ1-5, is SAVISQKPSRDICQRGTSLTIQCQVDSQVTMMFWYRQQPGQSLTLIATANQGSEATYESGFVIDKFPISRPNLTFSTLTVSNMSPEDSSIYLCSVREGFNQPQHFGDGTRLSIL.

The chain has TRBV5-1 and TRBJ2-1; maybe TRBD1 (6 bases). CDR1 and CDR2 from the germline V gene are SGHRS and YFSETQ. Trimming took 0 bases from V and 15 from J, leaving 13 bases between them. The CDR3 extends over 12 amino acids. In DNA, the CDR3 is TGCGCCAGCAGCTTGGACAGGGATTATCTGTTCTTC. Translating gives CASSLDRDYLFF.

This chain links TRBV15 with TRBJ2-5; D gene ambiguous. Looked up from germline, CDR1 is LNHNV and CDR2 is YYDKDF (reference sequence). This CDR3 has 13 amino acids. Trimming removed 3 bases from V and 2 bases from J, with 7 bases in between. CDR3 protein: CATSRPLQETQYF. CDR3 nucleotides: TGTGCCACCAGCAGGCCACTACAAGAGACCCAGTACTTC.

The genes are TRBV7-9 and TRBJ2-7; perhaps TRBD2 as D (7 bases). The V gene's germline CDR1 is SEHNR and CDR2 FQNEAQ (reference sequence). This CDR3 region has 12 residues. V was pared by 5 bases and J by 5 bases, with 10 bases between. Written as DNA, the CDR3 is TGTGCCAGCAGCAGGGGGACTAACGAGCAGTACTTC. Translation gives CASSRGTNEQYF.

The chain uses TRBV4-2 and TRBJ1-4; the match to TRBD1 covers 8 bases. V lost 4 bases and J lost 4; bases outside the gene matches: 8. The germline V gene has CDR1 LGHNA and CDR2 YNFKEQ. The CDR3 is 16 amino acids. The CDR3 DNA sequence: TGTGCCAGCAGCCCTGGACAGGGCCGGGGTAATGAAAAACTGTTTTTT. This gives the protein CASSPGQGRGNEKLFF.

This clone was counted a single time. The rearrangement uses TRBV6-1 and TRBJ1-5; D gene unclear. Germline loops: CDR1 MNHNS, CDR2 SASEGT. The CDR3 spans 14 residues. The V end was cut by 3 bases, the J end by 4 bases, with 10 bases between. The CDR3 sequence is CASSDNLMNQPQHF. The CDR3 nucleotides read TGTGCCAGCAGTGATAATTTAATGAATCAGCCCCAGCATTTT.

This chain uses TRBV7-2 with TRBJ1-1; D perhaps matches TRBD1 (6 bases). This CDR3 spans 13 amino acids. The germline V gene encodes CDR1 SGHTA and CDR2 FQGNSA. Trimming cost V 4 bases and J 5 bases, with 11 bases left between them. The CDR3 sequence: CASSSWTVTEAFF. CDR3 nucleotides: TGTGCCAGCAGCTCCTGGACAGTTACTGAAGCTTTCTTT.

The V call is TRBV6-6, the J call TRBJ1-2, with TRBD1 matching 9 bases. Per the germline V gene, CDR1 is MNHNY and CDR2 is SVGAGI (reference sequence). Germline trimming cut 5 bases from V and 8 bases from J; bases unmatched to any gene: 9. This CDR3 is 14 amino acids long. The CDR3 region is CASSPTQGARGYTF. In DNA form, the CDR3 reads TGTGCCAGCAGTCCTACACAGGGGGCGAGAGGCTACACCTTC.

This sequence joins TRBV18 and TRBJ1-1, with 7 positions matching TRBD1. After removal of 2 bases from V and 4 bases from J, the junction contained 7 bases not matched to a gene. CDR1 is KGHSH, CDR2 LQKENI, per germline. The CDR3 runs to 15 residues. CDR3 region: CASSPFKTGVTEAFF. CDR3 in DNA: TGTGCCAGCTCACCATTTAAAACAGGGGTCACTGAAGCTTTCTTT.

The gene calls are TRBV7-2 and TRBJ1-2, with D maybe TRBD1 (6 bases). V was cut by 4 bases and J by 5 bases, with 14 bases left in between. Germline CDR1 is SGHTA and CDR2 is FQGNSA. The CDR3 has 14 residues. CDR3 bases: TGTGCCAGCAGCTCCACAGACAGGCGGTATGGCTACACCTTC. Translating gives CASSSTDRRYGYTF.

This chain joins TRBV27 and TRBJ1-1, with TRBD1 as a possible D gene (6 bases). Trimming removed 5 bases from V and 4 bases from J, with 8 bases in between. This CDR3 is built from 12 residues. Germline CDR1 and CDR2: MNHEY and SMNVEV (reference sequence). The CDR3 protein is CASSLQGTEAFF. Written as DNA, the CDR3 is TGTGCCAGCAGTCTACAGGGCACTGAAGCTTTCTTT.

The chain carries TRBV5-6 and TRBJ2-7; 8 nucleotides line up with TRBD2. Per the germline V gene, CDR1 is SGHDT and CDR2 is YYEEEE. The CDR3 length is 16 residues. V was clipped by 4 bases and J by 0 bases; unmatched bases: 9. CDR3 residues: CASSRILAALSYEQYF. CDR3 nucleotides: TGTGCCAGCAGCAGGATACTAGCGGCTCTCTCCTACGAGCAGTACTTC. The whole variable domain, filled in from reference TRBV5-6 and TRBJ2-7, reads DAGVTQSPTHLIKTRGQQVTLRCSPKSGHDTVSWYQQALGQGPQFIFQYYEEEERQRGNFPDRFSGHQFPNYSSELNVNALLLGDSALYLCASSRILAALSYEQYFGPGTRLTVT.

This clone came up once. The chain is built from TRBV7-6 and TRBJ2-3; 10 bases are a match to TRBD2. In germline, CDR1 is SGHVS, CDR2 FNYEAQ. J gave up 1 base and V 4 bases, and 5 bases lay outside the gene matches. This CDR3 is 16 amino acids long. The CDR3 DNA follows: TGTGCCAGCAGCTCTCCCGGGACTAGCGGCACAGATACGCAGTATTTT. The encoded protein is CASSSPGTSGTDTQYF.

The chain recombines TRBV9 with TRBJ2-5; perhaps TRBD1 as D (6 bases). Germline loops: CDR1 SGDLS, CDR2 YYNGEE. Trimming pared 3 bases from V and 4 bases from J, leaving 13 bases between. This CDR3 spans 14 amino acids. CDR3 in DNA: TGTGCCAGCAGCGAGGGGGAAGGGACAGAGACCCAGTACTTC. Amino acid sequence: CASSEGEGTETQYF.

The chain is built from TRBV25-1 and TRBJ2-3; 7 bases match TRBD1. The germline V gene has CDR1 MGHDK and CDR2 SYGVNS. The CDR3 extends over 15 amino acids. Unmatched junction bases numbered 9, after V lost 6 bases and J lost 3 bases. The CDR3 DNA sequence: TGTGCCAGCAGAATTTTTGACAGGGCGACAGATACGCAGTATTTT. This codes for CASRIFDRATDTQYF. Filled out from reference TRBV25-1 and TRBJ2-3, the complete variable domain reads EADIYQTPRYLVIGTGKKITLECSQTMGHDKMYWYQQDPGMELHLIHYSYGVNSTEKGDLSSESTVSRIRTEHFPLTLESARPSHTSQYLCASRIFDRATDTQYFGPGTRLTVL.

The gene calls are TRBV5-1 and TRBJ1-5; D unclear. Trimming removed 5 bases at V and 1 base at J, with 13 bases between. Germline loops: CDR1 SGHRS, CDR2 YFSETQ. There are 15 residues in the CDR3. This CDR3 is CASRADEVSNQPQHF. In DNA form, the CDR3 reads TGCGCCAGCAGAGCCGACGAGGTGAGCAATCAGCCCCAGCATTTT.

V is TRBV4-1 and J is TRBJ2-3; 7 nucleotides line up with TRBD2. J gave up 2 bases and V 5 bases, and 10 bases lay outside the gene matches. The germline V gene encodes CDR1 MGHRA and CDR2 YSYEKL. The CDR3 runs 16 residues. In DNA form, the CDR3 reads TGCGCCAGCAGCTCCCACCCCGGGACTAACACAGATACGCAGTATTTT. Residues: CASSSHPGTNTDTQYF.

In nucleotides, the CDR3 is TGTGCCGTCACAGGGGGCTGGATGACCGGGGAGCTGTTTTTT. This codes for CAVTGGWMTGELFF. The chain combines TRBV6-6 with TRBJ2-2; TRBD1 agrees at 9 bases. Per the germline V gene, CDR1 is MNHNY and CDR2 is SVGAGI (reference sequence). V lost 11 bases, J lost 5 bases, and 9 bases stayed unmatched. CDR3 length equals 14 residues.

The chain employs TRBV11-2 and TRBJ1-2, with D perhaps matching TRBD1 (6 bases). Germline V CDR1 and CDR2: SGHAT, FQNNGV. The V gene lost 0 bases and the J gene lost 4 bases, with 15 bases spanning the gap. The CDR3 consists of 16 residues. The CDR3 region is CASSLDAGAAGYGYTF. The CDR3 nucleotides are TGTGCCAGCAGCTTAGATGCGGGGGCTGCAGGCTATGGCTACACCTTC. Full variable domain (outside the CDR3, taken from reference TRBV11-2 and TRBJ1-2): EAGVAQSPRYKIIEKRQSVAFWCNPISGHATLYWYQQILGQGPKLLIQFQNNGVVDDSQLPKDRFSAERLKGVDSTLKIQPAKLEDSAVYLCASSLDAGAAGYGYTFGSGTRLTVV.

V gene TRBV29-1 combines with J gene TRBJ2-5, with 11 bases that match TRBD2. Judging by the DNA end, TRBJ2-7 fits better; the J call may be wrong. The V gene's germline CDR1 is SQVTM and CDR2 ANQGSEA. The CDR3 extends over 13 amino acids. CDR3 coding DNA: TGCAGCGTAGGACTAGCGGGTGACTACGAGCAGTACTTC. Translated, it gives CSVGLAGDYEQYF.

In its sample, this clone was seen a few times. The identical CDR3 is also encoded by other nucleotide sequences in the sample. The chain links TRBV10-3 to TRBJ1-5; D unclear. Trimming shortened V by 4 bases and J by 2 bases, and 3 bases separated the two germline ends. Per germline, CDR1 ENHRY and CDR2 SYGVKD. This CDR3 has 12 amino acids. This chain's CDR3 is CAISGGNQPQHF. CDR3 sequence (DNA): TGTGCCATCAGTGGCGGCAATCAGCCCCAGCATTTT.

The chain links TRBV7-8 to TRBJ2-7; D gene uncertain. Germline V gives CDR1 SGHVS, CDR2 FQNEAQ. The ends were cut back, 1 base at V and 3 bases at J, with 7 bases in the middle. This CDR3 is 13 amino acids long. CDR3 bases: TGTGCCAGCAGCTTAGGGTCCGGCTACGAGCAGTACTTC. Residues: CASSLGSGYEQYF.

The chain carries TRBV6-5 and TRBJ2-5, with TRBD2 matching over 7 bases. V was clipped by 6 bases and J by 1 base; unmatched bases: 5. The germline gives CDR1 MNHEY, CDR2 SVGAGI. The length of the CDR3 is 14 residues. Here the CDR3 DNA reads TGTGCCAGCAGGGGCCCTAGCGGCCAAGAGACCCAGTACTTC. This sequence encodes CASRGPSGQETQYF.

The chain has TRBV2 and TRBJ2-3; the D gene is possibly TRBD2 (6 bases). The CDR3 spans 13 residues. The ends were cut back, 6 bases at V and 0 bases at J, with 7 bases in the middle. The germline V gene has CDR1 SNHLY and CDR2 FYNNEI. CDR3 sequence reads: CASRAGSTDTQYF. The CDR3 DNA sequence: TGTGCCAGCAGGGCGGGAAGCACAGATACGCAGTATTTT.

This chain joins TRBV4-1 and TRBJ1-2, with D uncertain. V shed 2 bases and J shed 2 bases, with 18 bases lying between them. The CDR3 runs to 17 residues. Germline CDR1 and CDR2: MGHRA and YSYEKL. The CDR3 sequence: CASSQPTGGPRNYGYTF. DNA for the CDR3: TGCGCCAGCAGCCAACCCACCGGCGGGCCACGGAACTATGGCTACACCTTC.

Only one count was recorded for this clone. The chain combines TRBV7-9 with TRBJ2-7; the match to TRBD1 covers 10 bases. The germline CDR1 and CDR2 sequences are SEHNR and FQNEAQ (reference sequence). V shed 5 bases, J shed 6 bases, and the junction held 16 bases outside the gene matches. This CDR3 region has 17 residues. The CDR3 is CASSPPVGDRGGLEQYF. As DNA, the CDR3 is TGTGCCAGCAGCCCGCCCGTAGGGGACAGGGGAGGTCTCGAGCAGTACTTC. Combining the CDR3 with reference TRBV7-9 and TRBJ2-7 gives the whole variable domain DTGVSQNPRHKITKRGQNVTFRCDPISEHNRLYWYRQTLGQGPEFLTYFQNEAQLEKSRLLSDRFSAERPKGSFSTLEIQRTEQGDSAMYLCASSPPVGDRGGLEQYFGPGTRLTVT.

This chain links TRBV14 with TRBJ2-5; D is perhaps TRBD1 (5 bases). Germline CDR1 and CDR2: SGHDN and FVKESK. Deletions cut 4 bases from V and 0 bases from J, with 18 bases between. This CDR3 is 17 amino acids long. This CDR3 reads CASSRRRGPLYQETQYF. CDR3 nucleotides: TGTGCCAGCAGCCGGCGTAGGGGTCCACTCTACCAAGAGACCCAGTACTTC.